These 26 T cell receptor beta chains were all obtained from the same sample, sequenced in a study of shared clonotypes between healthy human individuals. Using immunoSEQ multiplex PCR, the repertoire was profiled, and TCRdb retains in-frame clones only, with some absent. The sample holds about 380,000 clones, 90% to 98% seen once. Sequenced sample: memory CD8+ T cells sorted from blood. Subset noted: CD45RO+ cells pooled with CCR7-negative TemRA cells. These receptors originate from a man aged 25 to 40 in good health.

This clone was observed a single time. The rearrangement links TRBV7-9 to TRBJ2-2; D gene uncertain. Germline-derived CDR1 and CDR2 are SEHNR and FQNEAQ (reference sequence). CDR3 length: 13 amino acids. V was cut by 5 bases and J by 2 bases, with 6 bases left in between. The CDR3, as DNA: TGTGCCAGCAGCGCCTACAACACCGGGGAGCTGTTTTTT. The encoded protein is CASSAYNTGELFF.

The V and J genes are TRBV7-6 and TRBJ2-3; D not resolved. Per germline, CDR1 SGHVS and CDR2 FNYEAQ. The CDR3 is made up of 16 amino acids. V was trimmed by 1 base and J by 2 bases, leaving 13 bases between them. The CDR3 loop reads CASSLETVPPTDTQYF. The CDR3, as DNA: TGTGCCAGCAGCTTAGAGACCGTCCCCCCCACAGATACGCAGTATTTT.

The V gene is TRBV4-1, the J gene TRBJ2-1, with D possibly TRBD2 on 5 matching bases. The CDR3 is made up of 14 amino acids. Trimming removed 4 bases from V and 4 bases from J, with 11 bases in between. The V gene's germline CDR1 is MGHRA and CDR2 YSYEKL. The chain's CDR3 is CASSRSRDYNEQFF. In DNA, the CDR3 is TGCGCCAGCAGCCGCTCCCGGGATTACAATGAGCAGTTCTTC.

V usage is TRBV19 and J usage is TRBJ2-7; D not certain. With 6 bases removed from V and 5 bases from J, the gap between germline ends came to 11 bases. CDR1 LNHDA and CDR2 SQIVND come from the germline V gene (reference sequence). The CDR3 is 12 residues long. The CDR3 bases are TGTGCCAGTAGAGGCGGTTTCGACGAGCAGTACTTC. As protein: CASRGGFDEQYF. Variable domain in full (rest from reference TRBV19 and TRBJ2-7): DGGITQSPKYLFRKEGQNVTLSCEQNLNHDAMYWYRQDPGQGLRLIYYSQIVNDFQKGDIAEGYSVSREKKESFPLTVTSAQKNPTAFYLCASRGGFDEQYFGPGTRLTVT.

The rearrangement uses TRBV10-1 and TRBJ2-7; 7 bases align to TRBD2. The CDR3 extends over 15 amino acids. V lost 6 bases and J lost 2; bases outside the gene matches: 10. From germline, CDR1 is WNHNN and CDR2 SYGVQD (reference sequence). As DNA, the CDR3 is TGCGCCAGCAGAAGACCCGGGACTAACACCTACGAGCAGTACTTC. The encoded protein is CASRRPGTNTYEQYF.

This clone came up once. As DNA, the CDR3 is TGTGCCAGCAGCGAGTTACTCACAGATACGCAGTATTTT. Amino acid sequence: CASSELLTDTQYF. The rearrangement links TRBV4-2 to TRBJ2-3; D gene uncertain. Per germline, CDR1 LGHNA and CDR2 YNFKEQ. The germline V and J ends were trimmed by 5 bases and 2 bases, with 8 bases remaining between them. This CDR3 comprises 13 residues.

The rearrangement joins TRBV5-1 to TRBJ1-1; maybe TRBD1 (6 bases). This CDR3 comprises 15 residues. Between the trimmed V and J ends, which lost 2 bases and 0 bases, there was a span of 11 bases. Germline V gene lookup returns CDR1 SGHRS and CDR2 YFSETQ. The CDR3 protein is CASSFAGAMNTEAFF. CDR3 in DNA: TGCGCCAGCAGCTTTGCGGGGGCGATGAACACTGAAGCTTTCTTT.

The chain recombines TRBV30 with TRBJ1-5; TRBD1 matches 7 bases. J was trimmed by 5 bases and V by 3 bases; bases with no gene match: 7. Germline V gene data show CDR1 as GTSNPN and CDR2 as SVGIG (reference sequence). CDR3 length: 14 amino acids. In DNA, the CDR3 is TGTGCCTGGAGCCACCCCACAGGGGATCAGCCCCAGCATTTT. This translates into CAWSHPTGDQPQHF.

The chain's CDR3 is CASSGGRGSMDEQYF. Here the CDR3 DNA reads TGTGCCAGCAGTGGGGGTAGGGGTAGTATGGACGAGCAGTACTTC. The rearrangement links TRBV25-1 to TRBJ2-7, with D maybe TRBD1 (5 bases). Germline V lookup: CDR1 MGHDK, CDR2 SYGVNS. The CDR3 sequence is 15 residues long. The V and J ends lost 4 bases and 5 bases respectively, with 18 bases between them.

CDR3 amino acids: CASSSGRGYNEQFF. DNA for the CDR3: TGTGCCAGCAGTAGCGGGAGAGGGTACAATGAGCAGTTCTTC. This chain connects TRBV5-4 to TRBJ2-1, with TRBD2 matching 9 bases. From germline, CDR1 is SGHNT and CDR2 YYREEE (reference sequence). This CDR3 is built from 14 residues. Unmatched junction bases numbered 4, after V lost 5 bases and J lost 4 bases.

J is TRBJ1-4 and V is TRBV5-4; 7 bases map to TRBD1. Per the germline V gene, CDR1 is SGHNT and CDR2 is YYREEE (reference sequence). This CDR3 has 14 residues. J was trimmed by 7 bases and V by 0 bases; bases with no gene match: 3. CDR3 DNA: TGTGCCAGCAGCTTGGGACAGGGTTTTGAAAAACTGTTTTTT. It translates to CASSLGQGFEKLFF.

This chain uses TRBV7-9 with TRBJ2-7; D ambiguous. The V gene's germline CDR1 is SEHNR and CDR2 FQNEAQ (reference sequence). The V end was cut by 3 bases, the J end by 2 bases, with 8 bases between. The CDR3 sequence is 13 residues long. The DNA of the CDR3 is TGTGCCAGCAGCTTCATTCCGGCCTACGAGCAGTACTTC. Translation: CASSFIPAYEQYF. The full variable domain, its missing parts supplied by reference TRBV7-9 and TRBJ2-7, is DTGVSQNPRHKITKRGQNVTFRCDPISEHNRLYWYRQTLGQGPEFLTYFQNEAQLEKSRLLSDRFSAERPKGSFSTLEIQRTEQGDSAMYLCASSFIPAYEQYFGPGTRLTVT.

V usage is TRBV29-1 and J usage is TRBJ1-1, with a tentative D call TRBD1 (5 bases). Looked up from germline, CDR1 is SQVTM and CDR2 is ANQGSEA. Trimming shortened V by 4 bases and J by 1 base, and 10 bases separated the two germline ends. This CDR3 is built from 13 residues. The CDR3 region is CSVAQGRNTEAFF. The CDR3 DNA is TGCAGCGTTGCGCAGGGTAGGAACACTGAAGCTTTCTTT.

This chain joins TRBV5-1 and TRBJ2-5; D is perhaps TRBD2 (6 bases). The germline V and J ends were trimmed by 7 bases and 5 bases, with 15 bases remaining between them. Per the germline V gene, CDR1 is SGHRS and CDR2 is YFSETQ. The CDR3 has 13 amino acids. The CDR3 region has the DNA TGCGCCAGCCATTGGGGGGTGAAGGAGACCCAGTACTTC. Translating gives CASHWGVKETQYF.

The gene calls are TRBV10-3 and TRBJ1-1; 7 bases fit TRBD1. The CDR3 loop spans 13 amino acids. Looked up from germline, CDR1 is ENHRY and CDR2 is SYGVKD. Unmatched junction bases numbered 7, after V lost 7 bases and J lost 5 bases. For the CDR3, the DNA is TGTGCCATCATCGCAGGGGGGTCGACTGAAGCTTTCTTT. This codes for CAIIAGGSTEAFF.

This rearrangement joins TRBV7-9 to TRBJ2-7; D might be TRBD2 (5 bases). Germline V gives CDR1 SEHNR, CDR2 FQNEAQ (reference sequence). V was trimmed by 5 bases and J by 2 bases, leaving 7 bases between them. There are 12 residues in the CDR3. The CDR3 region has the DNA TGTGCCAGCAGCGCCGGGGCCTACGAGCAGTACTTC. It is translated as CASSAGAYEQYF. The whole variable domain, remainder taken from reference TRBV7-9 and TRBJ2-7, is DTGVSQNPRHKITKRGQNVTFRCDPISEHNRLYWYRQTLGQGPEFLTYFQNEAQLEKSRLLSDRFSAERPKGSFSTLEIQRTEQGDSAMYLCASSAGAYEQYFGPGTRLTVT.

The gene calls are TRBV11-1 and TRBJ2-1; D not resolved. V was shortened by 1 base and J by 4 bases, with 5 bases between the two germline ends. Germline V gene lookup returns CDR1 SGHAT and CDR2 FQDESV (reference sequence). This CDR3 comprises 13 residues. This chain's CDR3 is CASSLDRYNEQFF. The CDR3 coding sequence is TGTGCCAGCAGCTTAGACCGGTACAATGAGCAGTTCTTC.

This clone was counted once. The CDR3 DNA reads as TGTGCCAGCAGCCCCGGGAATCAGCCCCAGCATTTT. Amino acid sequence: CASSPGNQPQHF. This chain links TRBV5-8 with TRBJ1-5; unclear D gene. This CDR3 comprises 12 residues. The V gene lost 4 bases and the J gene lost 4 bases, with 6 bases spanning the gap. The germline gives CDR1 SGHTS, CDR2 YDEGEE.

V usage is TRBV6-5 and J usage is TRBJ1-6; 8 positions agree with TRBD1. Losses at the gene ends were 7 bases for V and 7 bases for J; bases not matched to a gene: 3. Germline V gene sequence: CDR1 MNHEY, CDR2 SVGAGI. The length of the CDR3 is 13 residues. The CDR3 bases are TGTGCCAGCACGGGACAGGACAATTCACCCCTCCACTTT. Amino acids: CASTGQDNSPLHF.

The rearrangement links TRBV19 to TRBJ2-7; 11 bases match TRBD1. The CDR3 loop spans 15 amino acids. CDR1 and CDR2 (germline): LNHDA, SQIVND (reference sequence). V trimming: 6 bases; J trimming: 0 bases; junction bases outside the gene matches: 4. CDR3 in amino acids: CASSAGTGGSYEQYF. In DNA form, the CDR3 reads TGTGCCAGTAGCGCCGGGACAGGGGGCTCCTACGAGCAGTACTTC.

The V and J genes are TRBV28 and TRBJ2-7; D perhaps matches TRBD2 (6 bases). V was cut by 5 bases and J by 5 bases, with 16 bases left in between. CDR3 length equals 14 residues. CDR1 is MDHEN, CDR2 SYDVKM, per germline. CDR3 bases: TGTGCCAGCAGTCTAGCCGGGGGTCTGCACGAGCAGTACTTC. Its protein product is CASSLAGGLHEQYF.

The chain recombines TRBV18 with TRBJ2-3; TRBD1 aligns across 8 bases. J gave up 1 base and V 0 bases, and 6 bases lay outside the gene matches. The CDR3 totals 17 residues. Germline-derived CDR1 and CDR2 are KGHSH and LQKENI. CDR3 amino acids: CASSPPRTGIRTDTQYF. DNA of the CDR3: TGTGCCAGCTCACCACCCAGGACAGGGATTCGCACAGATACGCAGTATTTT.

The chain combines TRBV5-4 with TRBJ1-5; D may be TRBD1 (6 bases). CDR1 and CDR2 from the germline V gene are SGHNT and YYREEE (reference sequence). V was clipped by 3 bases and J by 4 bases, with 8 bases between them. This CDR3 has 13 residues. DNA of the CDR3: TGTGCCAGCAGCTGGGACAAAAATCAGCCCCAGCATTTT. This encodes CASSWDKNQPQHF.

The chain is built from TRBV29-1 and TRBJ2-3; D remains ambiguous. The CDR3 contains 10 residues. Looked up from germline, CDR1 is SQVTM and CDR2 is ANQGSEA. V was pared by 3 bases and J by 8 bases, with 6 bases between. The CDR3 DNA reads TGCAGCGTTGACCGGAGTACGCAGTATTTT. As protein: CSVDRSTQYF.

The sample holds one count of this clone. The chain uses TRBV12-5 and TRBJ2-3, with TRBD1 matching over 7 bases. After removal of 2 bases from V and 9 bases from J, the junction contained 2 bases not matched to a gene. The CDR3 consists of 12 residues. Germline V CDR1 and CDR2: LGHNT, FRNRAP. Here the CDR3 reads CASGLTGDTQYF. In nucleotides, the CDR3 is TGTGCTAGTGGTTTGACAGGGGACACGCAGTATTTT.

V gene TRBV30 combines with J gene TRBJ1-1, with unresolved D. CDR3 size: 16 residues. In germline, CDR1 is GTSNPN, CDR2 SVGIG (reference sequence). Trimming cost V 7 bases and J 2 bases, with 23 bases left between them. The CDR3 spells CALVPSTRATNTEAFF. CDR3 in DNA: TGTGCCTTAGTTCCCTCTACCCGGGCCACCAACACTGAAGCTTTCTTT.